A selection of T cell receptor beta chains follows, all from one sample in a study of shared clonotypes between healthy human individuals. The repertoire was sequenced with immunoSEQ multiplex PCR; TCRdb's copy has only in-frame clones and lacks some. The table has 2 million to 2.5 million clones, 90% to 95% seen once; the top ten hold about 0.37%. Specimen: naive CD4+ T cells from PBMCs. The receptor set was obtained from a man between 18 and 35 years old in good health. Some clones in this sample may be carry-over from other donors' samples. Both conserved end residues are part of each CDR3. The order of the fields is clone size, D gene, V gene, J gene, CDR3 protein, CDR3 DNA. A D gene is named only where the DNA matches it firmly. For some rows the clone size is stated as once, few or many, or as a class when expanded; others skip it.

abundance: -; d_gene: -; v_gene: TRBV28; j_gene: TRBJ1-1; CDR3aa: CAVDGTLGTEAFF; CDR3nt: TGTGCCGTCGACGGGACCCTGGGAACTGAAGCTTTCTTT
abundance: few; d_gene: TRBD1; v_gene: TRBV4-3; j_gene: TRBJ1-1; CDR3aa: CASSPRPMTGRAFF; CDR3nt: TGCGCCAGCAGCCCCCGACCGATGACAGGGAGAGCTTTCTTT
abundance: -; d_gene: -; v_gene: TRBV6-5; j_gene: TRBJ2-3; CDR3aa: CASSPLGRNTDTQYF; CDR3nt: TGTGCCAGCAGTCCCCTCGGTAGGAACACAGATACGCAGTATTTT
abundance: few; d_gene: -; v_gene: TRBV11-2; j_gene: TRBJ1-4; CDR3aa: CASSSFEKLFF; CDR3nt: TGTGCCAGCAGCTCGTTTGAAAAACTGTTTTTT
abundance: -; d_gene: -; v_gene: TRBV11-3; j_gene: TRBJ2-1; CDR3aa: CASSSSTGLYNEQFF; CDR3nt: TGTGCCAGCAGCTCTTCGACAGGCCTATACAATGAGCAGTTCTTC
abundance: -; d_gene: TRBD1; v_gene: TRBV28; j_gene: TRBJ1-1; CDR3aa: CASKCTIKGQGKMNTEAFF; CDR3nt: TGTGCCAGCAAGTGTACGATAAAAGGACAGGGCAAAATGAACACTGAAGCTTTCTTT
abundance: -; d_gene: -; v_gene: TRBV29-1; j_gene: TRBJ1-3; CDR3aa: CSVEVDSGNTIYF; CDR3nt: TGCAGCGTTGAAGTCGACTCTGGAAACACCATATATTTT
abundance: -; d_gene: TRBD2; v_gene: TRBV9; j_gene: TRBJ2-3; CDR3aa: CASNEGGAGDTQYF; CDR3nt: TGTGCCAGCAATGAGGGAGGGGCCGGAGATACGCAGTATTTT
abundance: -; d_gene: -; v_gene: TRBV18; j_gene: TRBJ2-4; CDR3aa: CASSPEGRSTNIQYF; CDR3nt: TGTGCCAGCTCACCAGAGGGCAGGTCGACAAACATTCAGTACTTC
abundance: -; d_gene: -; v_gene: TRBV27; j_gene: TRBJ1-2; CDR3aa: CASSLTVSPYYGYTF; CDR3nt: TGTGCCAGCAGTCTGACAGTTTCACCGTACTATGGCTACACCTTC
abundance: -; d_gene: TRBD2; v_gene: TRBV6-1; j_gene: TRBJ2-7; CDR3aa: CASSPSGGIDEQYF; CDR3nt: TGTGCCAGCAGTCCATCGGGAGGGATCGACGAGCAGTACTTC
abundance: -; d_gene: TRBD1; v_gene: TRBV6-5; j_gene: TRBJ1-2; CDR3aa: CASSSQGGEGYTF; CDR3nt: TGTGCCAGCAGTTCACAGGGGGGTGAAGGCTACACCTTC
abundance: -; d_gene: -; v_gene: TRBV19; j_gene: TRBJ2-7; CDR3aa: CASSIGSSATYEQYF; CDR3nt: TGTGCCAGTAGTATAGGGAGTAGCGCTACCTACGAGCAGTACTTC
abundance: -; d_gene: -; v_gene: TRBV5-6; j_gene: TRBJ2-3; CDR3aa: CASSLGRFQGTDTQYF; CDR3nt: TGTGCCAGCAGCTTGGGCCGGTTTCAAGGGACAGATACGCAGTATTTT
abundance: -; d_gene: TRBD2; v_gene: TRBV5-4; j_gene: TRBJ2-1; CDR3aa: CASSLAAGVLGVEQFF; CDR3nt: TGTGCCAGCAGCTTGGCAGCGGGAGTGTTAGGGGTTGAGCAGTTCTTC
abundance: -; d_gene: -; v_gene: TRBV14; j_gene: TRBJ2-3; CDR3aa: CASSHHRDRGPSGRTDTQYF; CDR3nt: TGTGCCAGCAGCCACCACCGGGACAGGGGTCCTAGCGGGAGGACAGATACGCAGTATTTT
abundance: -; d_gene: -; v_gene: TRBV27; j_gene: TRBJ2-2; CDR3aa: CASSPGVDPGELFF; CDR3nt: TGTGCCAGCAGCCCCGGGGTCGACCCCGGGGAGCTGTTTTTT
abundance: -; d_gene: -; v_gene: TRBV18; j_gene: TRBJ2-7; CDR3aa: CASSPPGLLYEQYF; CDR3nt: TGTGCCAGCTCACCACCAGGGCTGCTCTACGAGCAGTACTTC
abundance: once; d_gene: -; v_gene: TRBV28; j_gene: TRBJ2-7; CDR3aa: CASSWGTIGEQYF; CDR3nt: TGTGCCAGCAGTTGGGGGACAATCGGCGAGCAGTACTTC
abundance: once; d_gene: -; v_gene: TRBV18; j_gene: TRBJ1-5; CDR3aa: CASSPALDQPQHF; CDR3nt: TGTGCCAGCTCACCGGCGTTGGATCAGCCCCAGCATTTT
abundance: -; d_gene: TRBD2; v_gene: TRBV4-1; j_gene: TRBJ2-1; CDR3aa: CASSPSGLAVYNEQFF; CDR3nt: TGCGCCAGCAGCCCGTCGGGACTAGCAGTTTACAATGAGCAGTTCTTC
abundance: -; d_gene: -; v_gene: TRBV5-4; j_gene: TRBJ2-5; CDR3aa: CASFSMTEYQETQYF; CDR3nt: TGTGCCAGCTTCTCGATGACCGAGTACCAAGAGACCCAGTACTTC
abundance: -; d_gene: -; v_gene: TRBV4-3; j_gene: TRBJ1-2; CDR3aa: CASSQDLGDGYTF; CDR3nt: TGCGCCAGCAGCCAAGATTTGGGGGATGGCTACACCTTC
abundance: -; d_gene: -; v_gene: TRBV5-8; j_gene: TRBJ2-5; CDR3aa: CASSLGQAREETQYF; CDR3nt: TGTGCCAGCAGCTTGGGACAGGCCCGAGAAGAGACCCAGTACTTC
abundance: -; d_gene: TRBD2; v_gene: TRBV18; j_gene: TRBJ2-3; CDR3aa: CASSPGLAGGTDTQYF; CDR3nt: TGTGCCAGCTCACCGGGGCTAGCGGGAGGCACAGATACGCAGTATTTT
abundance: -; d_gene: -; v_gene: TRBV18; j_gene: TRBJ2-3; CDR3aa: CASSPPGGTLGADTQYF; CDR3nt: TGTGCCAGCTCACCACCAGGGGGGACTTTGGGCGCAGATACGCAGTATTTT
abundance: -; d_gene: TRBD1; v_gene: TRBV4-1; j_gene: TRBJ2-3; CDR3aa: CASSQGGGDRPTDTQYF; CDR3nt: TGCGCCAGCAGCCAAGGGGGCGGGGACAGGCCTACAGATACGCAGTATTTT
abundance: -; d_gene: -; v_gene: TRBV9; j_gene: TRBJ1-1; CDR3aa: CASSEDPRGKNTEAFF; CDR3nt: TGTGCCAGCAGCGAAGATCCCAGGGGCAAGAACACTGAAGCTTTCTTT
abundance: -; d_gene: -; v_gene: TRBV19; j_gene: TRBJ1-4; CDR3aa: CASKGQGRSEKLFF; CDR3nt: TGTGCCAGTAAAGGCCAGGGAAGGAGTGAAAAACTGTTTTTT
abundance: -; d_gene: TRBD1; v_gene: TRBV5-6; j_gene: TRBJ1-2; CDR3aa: CASSLAQGASGYTF; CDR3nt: TGTGCCAGCAGCTTGGCCCAGGGGGCGAGCGGCTACACCTTC
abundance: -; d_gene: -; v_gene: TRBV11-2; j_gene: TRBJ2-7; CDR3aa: CASSSQGPGEQYF; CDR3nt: TGTGCCAGCAGCTCGCAGGGCCCGGGAGAGCAGTACTTC
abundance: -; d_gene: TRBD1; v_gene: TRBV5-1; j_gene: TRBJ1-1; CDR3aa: CASSWGGTGGNTEAFF; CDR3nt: TGCGCCAGCAGCTGGGGAGGGACAGGGGGGAACACTGAAGCTTTCTTT
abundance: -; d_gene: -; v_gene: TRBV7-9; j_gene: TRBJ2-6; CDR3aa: CASPQGSSGANVLTF; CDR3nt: TGTGCCAGCCCCCAGGGGAGCTCTGGGGCCAACGTCCTGACTTTC
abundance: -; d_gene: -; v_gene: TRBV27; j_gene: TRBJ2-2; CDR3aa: CASSEALTGELFF; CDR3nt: TGTGCCAGCAGCGAAGCCTTGACCGGGGAGCTGTTTTTT
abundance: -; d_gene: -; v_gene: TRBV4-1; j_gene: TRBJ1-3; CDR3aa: CASSPDISSYTIYF; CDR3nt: TGCGCCAGCAGCCCAGACATTTCATCTTACACCATATATTTT
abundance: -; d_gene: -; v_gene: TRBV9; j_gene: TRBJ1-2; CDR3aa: CASSSSGKLHPGYTF; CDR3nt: TGTGCCAGCAGCTCTAGTGGGAAACTCCACCCTGGCTACACCTTC
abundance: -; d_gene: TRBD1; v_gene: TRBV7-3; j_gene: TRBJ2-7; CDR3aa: CASSSGQGPYEQYF; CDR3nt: TGTGCCAGCAGCTCGGGACAGGGCCCCTACGAGCAGTACTTC
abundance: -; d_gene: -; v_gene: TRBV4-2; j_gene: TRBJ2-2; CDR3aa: CASSYQVVQGNTGELFF; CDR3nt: TGTGCCAGCAGCTACCAAGTCGTACAGGGGAACACCGGGGAGCTGTTTTTT
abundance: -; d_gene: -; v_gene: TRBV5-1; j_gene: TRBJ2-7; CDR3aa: CASSWTSNYEQYF; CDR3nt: TGCGCCAGCAGCTGGACCTCTAACTACGAGCAGTACTTC
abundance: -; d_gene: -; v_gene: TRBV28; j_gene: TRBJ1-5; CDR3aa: CASTGGGQPQHF; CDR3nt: TGTGCCAGCACGGGGGGTGGTCAGCCCCAGCATTTT
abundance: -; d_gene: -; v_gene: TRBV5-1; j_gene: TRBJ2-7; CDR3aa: CASRPGTLNEQYF; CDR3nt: TGCGCCAGCAGGCCAGGAACACTCAACGAGCAGTACTTC
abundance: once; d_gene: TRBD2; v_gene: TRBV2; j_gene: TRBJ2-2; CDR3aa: CASTPFRTSLNTGELFF; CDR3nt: TGTGCCAGCACCCCTTTTCGGACTAGCTTGAACACCGGGGAGCTGTTTTTT
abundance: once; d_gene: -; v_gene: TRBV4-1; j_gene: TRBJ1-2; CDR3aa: CASSQDPLRNYGYTF; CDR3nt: TGCGCCAGCAGCCAAGACCCGTTGAGGAACTATGGCTACACCTTC
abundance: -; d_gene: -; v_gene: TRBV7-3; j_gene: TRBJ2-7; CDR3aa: CASSLNFGDREQYF; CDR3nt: TGTGCCAGCAGCTTAAATTTCGGGGATCGAGAGCAGTACTTC
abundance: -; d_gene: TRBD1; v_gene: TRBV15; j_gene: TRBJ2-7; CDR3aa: CATSVPRGPYEQYF; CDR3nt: TGTGCCACCAGCGTCCCCAGGGGGCCCTACGAGCAGTACTTC
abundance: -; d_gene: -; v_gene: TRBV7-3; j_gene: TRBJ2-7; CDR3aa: CASSLTPGANEQYF; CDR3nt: TGTGCCAGCAGCTTAACTCCCGGGGCCAACGAGCAGTACTTC
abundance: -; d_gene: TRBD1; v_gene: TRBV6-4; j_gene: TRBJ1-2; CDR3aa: CASRRGQGYGYTF; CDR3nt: TGTGCCAGCAGACGAGGACAGGGGTACGGCTACACCTTC
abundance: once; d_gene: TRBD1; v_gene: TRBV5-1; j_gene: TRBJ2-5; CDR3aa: CASSSTGDETQYF; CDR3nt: TGCGCCAGCAGCTCCACAGGGGACGAGACCCAGTACTTC
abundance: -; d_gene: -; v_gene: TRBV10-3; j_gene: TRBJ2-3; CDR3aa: CAVGTASTDTQYF; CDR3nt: TGTGCCGTAGGAACTGCTAGCACAGATACGCAGTATTTT
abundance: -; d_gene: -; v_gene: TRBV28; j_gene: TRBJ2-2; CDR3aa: CASTRRTGELFF; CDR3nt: TGTGCCAGCACAAGGAGGACCGGGGAGCTGTTTTTT
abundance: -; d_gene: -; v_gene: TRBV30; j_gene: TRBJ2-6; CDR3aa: CAWSVPRILVTSGANVLTF; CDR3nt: TGTGCCTGGAGTGTACCCCGAATCCTTGTCACCTCTGGGGCCAACGTCCTGACTTTC
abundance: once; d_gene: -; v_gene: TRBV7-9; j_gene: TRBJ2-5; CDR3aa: CASSLTGAQETQYF; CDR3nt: TGTGCCAGCAGCCTTACGGGAGCCCAAGAGACCCAGTACTTC
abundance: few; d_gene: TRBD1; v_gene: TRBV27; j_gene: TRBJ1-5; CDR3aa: CASSLSTGVGQPQHF; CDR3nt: TGTGCCAGCAGTTTATCGACAGGGGTAGGGCAGCCCCAGCATTTT
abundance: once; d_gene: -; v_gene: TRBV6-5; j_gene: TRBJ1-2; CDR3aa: CASSVQASGGYTF; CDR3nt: TGTGCCAGCAGTGTACAGGCCTCCGGGGGCTACACCTTC
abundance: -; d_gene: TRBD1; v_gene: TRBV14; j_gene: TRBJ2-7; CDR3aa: CASSQDYRQGDYEQYF; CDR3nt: TGTGCCAGCAGCCAAGATTACCGCCAGGGGGACTACGAGCAGTACTTC
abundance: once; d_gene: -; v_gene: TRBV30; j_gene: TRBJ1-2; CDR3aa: CAWSLHAGRHYGYTF; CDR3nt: TGTGCCTGGAGTTTACACGCAGGGCGTCACTATGGCTACACCTTC
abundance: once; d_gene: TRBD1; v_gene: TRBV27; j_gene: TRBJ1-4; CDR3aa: CASSLSPGGFNEKLFF; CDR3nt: TGTGCCAGCAGTTTATCCCCAGGGGGGTTTAATGAAAAACTGTTTTTT
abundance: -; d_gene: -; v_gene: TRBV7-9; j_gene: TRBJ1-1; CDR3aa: CASSLAHRGGLEAFF; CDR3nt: TGTGCCAGCAGCTTAGCGCATCGGGGCGGCCTTGAAGCTTTCTTT
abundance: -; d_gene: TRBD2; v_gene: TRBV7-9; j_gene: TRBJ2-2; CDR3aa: CASSLRDYNTGELFF; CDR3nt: TGTGCCAGCAGCTTACGGGACTATAACACCGGGGAGCTGTTTTTT